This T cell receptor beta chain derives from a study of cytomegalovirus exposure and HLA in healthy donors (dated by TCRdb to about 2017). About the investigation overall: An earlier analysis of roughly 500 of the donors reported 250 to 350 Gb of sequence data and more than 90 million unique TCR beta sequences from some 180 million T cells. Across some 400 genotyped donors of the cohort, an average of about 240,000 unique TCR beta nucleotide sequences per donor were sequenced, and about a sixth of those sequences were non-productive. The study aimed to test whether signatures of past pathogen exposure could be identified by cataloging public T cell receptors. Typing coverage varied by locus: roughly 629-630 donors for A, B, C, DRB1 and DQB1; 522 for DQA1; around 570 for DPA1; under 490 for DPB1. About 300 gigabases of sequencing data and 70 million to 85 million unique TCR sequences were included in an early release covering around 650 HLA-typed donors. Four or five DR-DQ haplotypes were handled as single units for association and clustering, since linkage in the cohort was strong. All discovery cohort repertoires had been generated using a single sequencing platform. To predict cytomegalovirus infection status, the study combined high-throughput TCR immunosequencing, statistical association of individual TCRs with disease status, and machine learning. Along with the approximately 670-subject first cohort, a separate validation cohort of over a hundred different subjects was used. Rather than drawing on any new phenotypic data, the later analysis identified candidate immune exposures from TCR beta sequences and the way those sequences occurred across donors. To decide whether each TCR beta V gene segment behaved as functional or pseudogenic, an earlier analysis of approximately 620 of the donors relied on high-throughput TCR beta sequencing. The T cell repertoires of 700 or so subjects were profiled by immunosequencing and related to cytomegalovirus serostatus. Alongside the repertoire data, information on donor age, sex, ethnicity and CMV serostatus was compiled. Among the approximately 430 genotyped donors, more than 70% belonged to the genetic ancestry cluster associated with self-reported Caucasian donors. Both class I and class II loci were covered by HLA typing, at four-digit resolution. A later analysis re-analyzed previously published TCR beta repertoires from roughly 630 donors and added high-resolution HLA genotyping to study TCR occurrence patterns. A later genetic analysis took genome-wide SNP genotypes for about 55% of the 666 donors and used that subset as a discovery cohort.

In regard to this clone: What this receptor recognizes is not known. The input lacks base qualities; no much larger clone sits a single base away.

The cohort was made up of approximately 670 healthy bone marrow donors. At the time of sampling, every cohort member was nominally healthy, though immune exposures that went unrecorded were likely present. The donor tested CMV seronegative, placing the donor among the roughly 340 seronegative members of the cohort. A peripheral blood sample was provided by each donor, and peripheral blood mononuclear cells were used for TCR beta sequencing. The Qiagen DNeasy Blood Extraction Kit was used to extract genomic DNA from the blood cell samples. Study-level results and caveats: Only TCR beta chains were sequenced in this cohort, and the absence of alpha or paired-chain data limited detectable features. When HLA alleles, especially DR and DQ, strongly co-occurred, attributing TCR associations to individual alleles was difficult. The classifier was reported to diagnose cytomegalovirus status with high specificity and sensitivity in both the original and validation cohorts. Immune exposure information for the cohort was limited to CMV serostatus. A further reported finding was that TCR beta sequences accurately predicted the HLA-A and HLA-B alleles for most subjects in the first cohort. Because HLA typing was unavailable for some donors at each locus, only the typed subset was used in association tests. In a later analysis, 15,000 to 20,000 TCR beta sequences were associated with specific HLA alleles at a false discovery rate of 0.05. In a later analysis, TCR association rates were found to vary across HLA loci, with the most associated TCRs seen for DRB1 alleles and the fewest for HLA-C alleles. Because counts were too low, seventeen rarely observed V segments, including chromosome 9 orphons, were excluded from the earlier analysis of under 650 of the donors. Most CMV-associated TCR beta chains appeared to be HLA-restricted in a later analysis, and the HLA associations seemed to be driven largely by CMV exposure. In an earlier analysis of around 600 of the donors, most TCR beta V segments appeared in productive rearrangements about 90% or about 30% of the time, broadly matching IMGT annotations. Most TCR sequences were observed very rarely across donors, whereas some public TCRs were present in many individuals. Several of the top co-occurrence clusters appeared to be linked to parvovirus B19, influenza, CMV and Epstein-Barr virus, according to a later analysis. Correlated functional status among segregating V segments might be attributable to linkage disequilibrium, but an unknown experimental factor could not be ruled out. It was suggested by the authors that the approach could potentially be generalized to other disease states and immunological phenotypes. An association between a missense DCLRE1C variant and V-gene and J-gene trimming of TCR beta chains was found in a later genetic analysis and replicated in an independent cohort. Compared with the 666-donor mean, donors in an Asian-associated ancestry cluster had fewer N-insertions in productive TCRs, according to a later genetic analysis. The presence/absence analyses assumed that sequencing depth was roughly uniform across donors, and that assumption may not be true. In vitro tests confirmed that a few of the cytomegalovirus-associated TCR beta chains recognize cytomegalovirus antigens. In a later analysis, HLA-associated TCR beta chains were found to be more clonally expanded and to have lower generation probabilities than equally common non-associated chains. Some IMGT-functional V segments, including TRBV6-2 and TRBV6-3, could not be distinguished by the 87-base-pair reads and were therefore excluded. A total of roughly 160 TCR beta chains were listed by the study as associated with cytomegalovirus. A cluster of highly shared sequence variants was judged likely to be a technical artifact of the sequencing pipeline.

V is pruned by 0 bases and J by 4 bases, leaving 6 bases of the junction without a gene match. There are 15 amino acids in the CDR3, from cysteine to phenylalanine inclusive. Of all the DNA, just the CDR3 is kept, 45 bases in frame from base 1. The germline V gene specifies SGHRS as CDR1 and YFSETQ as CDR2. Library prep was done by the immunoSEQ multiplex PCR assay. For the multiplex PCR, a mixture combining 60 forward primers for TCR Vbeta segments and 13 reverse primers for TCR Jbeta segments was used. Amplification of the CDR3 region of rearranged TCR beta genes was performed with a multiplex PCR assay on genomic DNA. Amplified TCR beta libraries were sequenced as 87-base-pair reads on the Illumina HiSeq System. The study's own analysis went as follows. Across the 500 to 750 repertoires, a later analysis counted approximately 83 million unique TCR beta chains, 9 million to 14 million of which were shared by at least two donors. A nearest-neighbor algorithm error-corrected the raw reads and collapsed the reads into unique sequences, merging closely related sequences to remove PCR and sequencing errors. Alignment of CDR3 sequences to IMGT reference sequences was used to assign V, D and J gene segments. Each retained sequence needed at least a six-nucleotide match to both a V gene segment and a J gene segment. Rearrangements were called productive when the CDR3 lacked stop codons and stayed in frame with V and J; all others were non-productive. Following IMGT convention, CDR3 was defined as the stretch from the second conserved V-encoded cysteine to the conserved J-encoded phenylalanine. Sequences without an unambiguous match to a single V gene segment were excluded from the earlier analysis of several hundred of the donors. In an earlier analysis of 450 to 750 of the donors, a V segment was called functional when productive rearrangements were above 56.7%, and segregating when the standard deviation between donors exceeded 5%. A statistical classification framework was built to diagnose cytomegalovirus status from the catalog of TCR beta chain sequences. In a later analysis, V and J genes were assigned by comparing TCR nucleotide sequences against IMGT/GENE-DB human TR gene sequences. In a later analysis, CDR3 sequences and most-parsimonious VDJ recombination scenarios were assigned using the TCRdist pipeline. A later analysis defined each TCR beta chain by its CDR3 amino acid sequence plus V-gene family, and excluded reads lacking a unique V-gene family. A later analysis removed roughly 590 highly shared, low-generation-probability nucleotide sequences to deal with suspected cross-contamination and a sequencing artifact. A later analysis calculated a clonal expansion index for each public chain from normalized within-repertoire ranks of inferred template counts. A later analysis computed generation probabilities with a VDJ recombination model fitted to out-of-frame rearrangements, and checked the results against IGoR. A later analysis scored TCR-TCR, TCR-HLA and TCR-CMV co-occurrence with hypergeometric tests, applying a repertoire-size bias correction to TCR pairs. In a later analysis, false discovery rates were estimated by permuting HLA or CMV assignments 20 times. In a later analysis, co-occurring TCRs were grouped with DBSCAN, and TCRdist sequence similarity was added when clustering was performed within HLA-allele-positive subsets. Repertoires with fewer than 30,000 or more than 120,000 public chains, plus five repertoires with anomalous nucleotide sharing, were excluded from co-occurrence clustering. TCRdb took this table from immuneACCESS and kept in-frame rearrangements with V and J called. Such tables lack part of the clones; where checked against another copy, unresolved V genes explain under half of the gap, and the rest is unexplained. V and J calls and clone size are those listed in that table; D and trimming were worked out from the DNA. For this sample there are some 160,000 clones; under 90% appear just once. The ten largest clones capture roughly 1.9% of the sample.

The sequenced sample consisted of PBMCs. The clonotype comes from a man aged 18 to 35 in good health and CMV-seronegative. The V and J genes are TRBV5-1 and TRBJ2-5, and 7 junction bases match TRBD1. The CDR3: CASSLVAGGIETQYF. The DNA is TGCGCCAGCAGCTTGGTGGCAGGGGGTATAGAGACCCAGTACTTC.